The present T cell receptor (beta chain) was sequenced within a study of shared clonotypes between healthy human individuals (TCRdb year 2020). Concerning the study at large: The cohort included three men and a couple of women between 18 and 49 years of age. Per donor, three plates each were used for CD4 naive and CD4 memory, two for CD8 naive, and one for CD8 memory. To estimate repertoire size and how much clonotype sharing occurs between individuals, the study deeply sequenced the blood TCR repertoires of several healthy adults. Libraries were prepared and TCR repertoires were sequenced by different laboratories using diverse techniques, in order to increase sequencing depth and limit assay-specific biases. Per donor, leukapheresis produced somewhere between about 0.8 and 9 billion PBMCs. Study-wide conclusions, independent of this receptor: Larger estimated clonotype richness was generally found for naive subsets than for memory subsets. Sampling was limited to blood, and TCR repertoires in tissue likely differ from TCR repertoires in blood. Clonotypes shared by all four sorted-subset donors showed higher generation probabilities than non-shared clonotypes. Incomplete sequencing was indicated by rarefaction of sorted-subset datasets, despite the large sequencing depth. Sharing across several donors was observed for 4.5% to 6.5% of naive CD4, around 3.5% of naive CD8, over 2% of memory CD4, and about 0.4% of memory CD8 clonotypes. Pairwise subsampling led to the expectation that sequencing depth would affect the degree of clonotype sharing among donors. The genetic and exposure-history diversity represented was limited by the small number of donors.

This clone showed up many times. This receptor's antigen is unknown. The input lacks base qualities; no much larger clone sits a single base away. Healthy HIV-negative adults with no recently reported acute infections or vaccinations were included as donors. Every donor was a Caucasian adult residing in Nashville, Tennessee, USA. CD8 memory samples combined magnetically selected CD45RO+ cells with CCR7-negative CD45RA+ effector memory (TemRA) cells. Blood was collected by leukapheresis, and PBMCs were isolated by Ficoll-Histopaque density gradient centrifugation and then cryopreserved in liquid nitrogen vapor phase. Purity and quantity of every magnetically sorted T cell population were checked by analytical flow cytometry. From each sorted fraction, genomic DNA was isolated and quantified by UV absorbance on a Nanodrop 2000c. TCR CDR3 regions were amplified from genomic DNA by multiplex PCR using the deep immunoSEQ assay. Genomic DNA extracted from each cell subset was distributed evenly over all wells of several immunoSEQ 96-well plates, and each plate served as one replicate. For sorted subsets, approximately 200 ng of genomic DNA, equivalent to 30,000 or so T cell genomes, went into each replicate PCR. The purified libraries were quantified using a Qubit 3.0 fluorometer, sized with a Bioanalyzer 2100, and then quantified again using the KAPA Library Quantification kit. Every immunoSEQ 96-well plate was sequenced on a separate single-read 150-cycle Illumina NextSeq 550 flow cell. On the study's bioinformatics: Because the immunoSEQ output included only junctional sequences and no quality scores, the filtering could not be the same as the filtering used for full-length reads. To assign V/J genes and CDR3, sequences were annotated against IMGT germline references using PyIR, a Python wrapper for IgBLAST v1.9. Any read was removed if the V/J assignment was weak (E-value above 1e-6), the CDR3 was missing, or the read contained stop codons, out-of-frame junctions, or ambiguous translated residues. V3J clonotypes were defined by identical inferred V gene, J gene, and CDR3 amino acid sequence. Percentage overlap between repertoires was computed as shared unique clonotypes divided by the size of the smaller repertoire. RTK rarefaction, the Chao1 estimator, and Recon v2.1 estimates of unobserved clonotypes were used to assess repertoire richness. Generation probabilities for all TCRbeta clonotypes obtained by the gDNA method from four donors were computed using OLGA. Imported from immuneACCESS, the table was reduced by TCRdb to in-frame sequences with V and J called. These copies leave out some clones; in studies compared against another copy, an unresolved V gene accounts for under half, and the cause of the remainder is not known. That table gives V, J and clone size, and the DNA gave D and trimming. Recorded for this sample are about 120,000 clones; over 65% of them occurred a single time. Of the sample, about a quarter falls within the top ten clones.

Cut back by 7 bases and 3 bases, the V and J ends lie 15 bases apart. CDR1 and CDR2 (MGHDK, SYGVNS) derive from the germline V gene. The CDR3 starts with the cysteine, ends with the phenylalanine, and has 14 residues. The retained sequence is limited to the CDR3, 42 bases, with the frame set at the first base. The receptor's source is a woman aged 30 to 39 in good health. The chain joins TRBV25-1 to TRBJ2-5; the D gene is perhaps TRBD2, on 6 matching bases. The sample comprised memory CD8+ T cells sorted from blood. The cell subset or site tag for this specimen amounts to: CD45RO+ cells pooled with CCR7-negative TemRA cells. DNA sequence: TGTGCCAGCATTGGTTCCGGGGGAGAAGAGACCCAGTACTTC. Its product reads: CASIGSGGEETQYF.